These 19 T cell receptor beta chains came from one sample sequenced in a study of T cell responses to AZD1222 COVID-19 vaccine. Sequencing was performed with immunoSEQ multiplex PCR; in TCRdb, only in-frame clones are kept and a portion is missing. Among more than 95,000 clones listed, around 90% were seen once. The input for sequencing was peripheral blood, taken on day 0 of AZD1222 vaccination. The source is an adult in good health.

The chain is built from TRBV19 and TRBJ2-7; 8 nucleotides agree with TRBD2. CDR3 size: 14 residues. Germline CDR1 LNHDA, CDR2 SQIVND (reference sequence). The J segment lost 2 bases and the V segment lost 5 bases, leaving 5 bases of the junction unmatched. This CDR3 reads CASSLGTRAYEQYF. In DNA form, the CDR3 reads TGTGCCAGTAGTCTGGGGACTAGAGCCTACGAGCAGTACTTC.

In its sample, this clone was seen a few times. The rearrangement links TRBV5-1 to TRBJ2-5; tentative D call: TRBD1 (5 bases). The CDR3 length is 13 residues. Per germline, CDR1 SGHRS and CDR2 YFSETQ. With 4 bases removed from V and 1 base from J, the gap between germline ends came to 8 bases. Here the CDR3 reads CASSLDTQETQYF. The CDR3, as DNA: TGCGCCAGCAGCCTGGACACCCAAGAGACCCAGTACTTC.

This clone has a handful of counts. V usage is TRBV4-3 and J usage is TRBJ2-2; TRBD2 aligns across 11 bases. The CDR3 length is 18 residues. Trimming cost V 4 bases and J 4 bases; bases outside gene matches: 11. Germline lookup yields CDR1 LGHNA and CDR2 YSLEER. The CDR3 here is CASSPRELAGGGTGELFF. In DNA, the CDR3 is TGCGCCAGCAGCCCAAGGGAGTTAGCGGGAGGGGGCACCGGGGAGCTGTTTTTT.

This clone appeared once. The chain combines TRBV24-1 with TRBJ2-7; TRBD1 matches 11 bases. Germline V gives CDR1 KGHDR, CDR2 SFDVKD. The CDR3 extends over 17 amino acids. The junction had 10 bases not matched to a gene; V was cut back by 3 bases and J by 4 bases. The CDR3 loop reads CATSDAGRTGGLYEQYF. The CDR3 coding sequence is TGTGCCACCAGTGATGCAGGCCGGACAGGGGGCTTGTACGAGCAGTACTTC.

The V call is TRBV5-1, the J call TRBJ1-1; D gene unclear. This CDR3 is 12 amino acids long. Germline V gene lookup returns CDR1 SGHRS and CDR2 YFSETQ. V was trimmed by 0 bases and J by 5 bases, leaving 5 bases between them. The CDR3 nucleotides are TGCGCCAGCAGCTTGGATCGAACTGAAGCTTTCTTT. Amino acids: CASSLDRTEAFF.

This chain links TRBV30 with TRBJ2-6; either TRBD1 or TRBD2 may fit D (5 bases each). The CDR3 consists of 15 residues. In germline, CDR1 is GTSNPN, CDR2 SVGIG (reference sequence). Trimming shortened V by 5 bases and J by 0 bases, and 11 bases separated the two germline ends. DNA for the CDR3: TGTGCCTGGGGGGGTCCGAACTCTGGGGCCAACGTCCTGACTTTC. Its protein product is CAWGGPNSGANVLTF. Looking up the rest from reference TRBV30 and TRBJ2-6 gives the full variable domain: SQTIHQWPATLVQPVGSPLSLECTVEGTSNPNLYWYRQAAGRGLQLLFYSVGIGQISSEVPQNLSASRPQDRQFILSSKKLLLSDSGFYLCAWGGPNSGANVLTFGAGSRLTVL.

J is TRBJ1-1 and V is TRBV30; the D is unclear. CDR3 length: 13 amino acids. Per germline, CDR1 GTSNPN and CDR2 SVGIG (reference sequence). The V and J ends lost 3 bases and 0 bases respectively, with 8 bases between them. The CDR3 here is CAWREYMNTEAFF. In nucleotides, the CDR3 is TGTGCCTGGAGAGAATACATGAACACTGAAGCTTTCTTT. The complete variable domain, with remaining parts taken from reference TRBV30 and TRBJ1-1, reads SQTIHQWPATLVQPVGSPLSLECTVEGTSNPNLYWYRQAAGRGLQLLFYSVGIGQISSEVPQNLSASRPQDRQFILSSKKLLLSDSGFYLCAWREYMNTEAFFGQGTRLTVV.

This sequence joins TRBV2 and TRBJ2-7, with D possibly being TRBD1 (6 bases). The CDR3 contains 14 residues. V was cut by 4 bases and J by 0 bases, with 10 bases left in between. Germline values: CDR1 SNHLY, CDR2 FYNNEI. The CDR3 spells CASSGRTASYEQYF. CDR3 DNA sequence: TGTGCCAGCAGTGGCCGGACAGCCTCCTACGAGCAGTACTTC.

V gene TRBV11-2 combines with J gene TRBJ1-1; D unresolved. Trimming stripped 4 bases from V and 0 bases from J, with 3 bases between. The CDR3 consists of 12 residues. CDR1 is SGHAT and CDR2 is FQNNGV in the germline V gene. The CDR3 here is CASSYMNTEAFF. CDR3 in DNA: TGTGCCAGCAGCTACATGAACACTGAAGCTTTCTTT.

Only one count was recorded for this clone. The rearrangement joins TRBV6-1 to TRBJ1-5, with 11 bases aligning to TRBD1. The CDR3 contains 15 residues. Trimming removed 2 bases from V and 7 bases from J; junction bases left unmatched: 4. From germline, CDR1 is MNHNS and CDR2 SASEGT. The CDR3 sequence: CASSESGQGAQPQHF. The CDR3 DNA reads TGTGCCAGCAGTGAATCCGGACAGGGGGCACAGCCCCAGCATTTT.

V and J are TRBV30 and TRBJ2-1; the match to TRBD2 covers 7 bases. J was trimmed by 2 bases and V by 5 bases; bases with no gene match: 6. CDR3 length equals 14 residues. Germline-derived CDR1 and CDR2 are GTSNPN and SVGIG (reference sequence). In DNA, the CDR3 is TGTGCCTGGGGTTGGGGGGGGACCTACAATGAGCAGTTCTTC. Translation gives CAWGWGGTYNEQFF.

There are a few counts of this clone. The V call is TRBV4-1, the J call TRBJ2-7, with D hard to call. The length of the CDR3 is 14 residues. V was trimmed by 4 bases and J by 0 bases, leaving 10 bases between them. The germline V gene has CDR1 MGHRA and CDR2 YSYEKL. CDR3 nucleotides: TGCGCCAGCAGCCCCCGGACGGACTCCTACGAGCAGTACTTC. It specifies CASSPRTDSYEQYF.

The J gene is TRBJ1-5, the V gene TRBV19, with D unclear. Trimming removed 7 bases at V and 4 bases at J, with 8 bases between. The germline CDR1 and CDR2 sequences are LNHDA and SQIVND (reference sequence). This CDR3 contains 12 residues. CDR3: CASTDANQPQHF. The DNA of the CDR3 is TGTGCCAGTACGGATGCTAATCAGCCCCAGCATTTT.

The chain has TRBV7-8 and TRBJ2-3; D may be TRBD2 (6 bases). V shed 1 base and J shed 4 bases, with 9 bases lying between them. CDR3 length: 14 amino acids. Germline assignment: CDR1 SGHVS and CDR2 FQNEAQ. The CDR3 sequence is CASSLETSSDTQYF. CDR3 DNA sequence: TGTGCCAGCAGCTTAGAGACTAGTTCAGATACGCAGTATTTT.

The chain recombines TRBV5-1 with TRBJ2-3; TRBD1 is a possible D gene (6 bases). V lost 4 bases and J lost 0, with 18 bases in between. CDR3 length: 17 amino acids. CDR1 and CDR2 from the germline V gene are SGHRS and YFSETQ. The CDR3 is CASSHRGGGQSTDTQYF. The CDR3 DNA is TGCGCCAGCAGCCACCGTGGGGGCGGCCAGAGCACAGATACGCAGTATTTT. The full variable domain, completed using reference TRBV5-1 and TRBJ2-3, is KAGVTQTPRYLIKTRGQQVTLSCSPISGHRSVSWYQQTPGQGLQFLFEYFSETQRNKGNFPGRFSGRQFSNSRSEMNVSTLELGDSALYLCASSHRGGGQSTDTQYFGPGTRLTVL.

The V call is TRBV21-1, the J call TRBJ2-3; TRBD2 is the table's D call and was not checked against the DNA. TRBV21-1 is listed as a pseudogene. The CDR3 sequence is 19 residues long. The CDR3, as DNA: TGTGCCAGCAGCAAAGAAAGTTCTAGCGGGAGGCCAAGCACAGATACGCAGTATTTT. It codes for CASSKESSSGRPSTDTQYF.

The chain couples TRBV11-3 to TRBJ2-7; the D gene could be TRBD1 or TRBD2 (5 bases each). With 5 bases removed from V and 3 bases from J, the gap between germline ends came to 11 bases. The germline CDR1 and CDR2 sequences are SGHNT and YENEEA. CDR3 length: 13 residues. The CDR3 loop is CASSPGTHYEQYF. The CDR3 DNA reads TGTGCCAGCAGCCCCGGGACCCACTACGAGCAGTACTTC.

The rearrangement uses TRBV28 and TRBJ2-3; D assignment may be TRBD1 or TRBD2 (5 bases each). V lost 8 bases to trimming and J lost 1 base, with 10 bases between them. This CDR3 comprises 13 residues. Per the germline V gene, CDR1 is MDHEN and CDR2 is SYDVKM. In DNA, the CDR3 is TGTGCCAGCTCGGGGCAGGGCACAGATACGCAGTATTTT. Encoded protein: CASSGQGTDTQYF.

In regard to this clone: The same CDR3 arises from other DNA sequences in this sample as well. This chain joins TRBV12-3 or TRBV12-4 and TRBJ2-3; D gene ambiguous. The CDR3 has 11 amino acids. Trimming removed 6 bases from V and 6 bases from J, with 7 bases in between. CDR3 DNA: TGTGCCAGCAGCCTAGAGGATACGCAGTATTTT. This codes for CASSLEDTQYF.